This TCR beta chain is from a study of cytomegalovirus exposure and HLA in healthy donors. Study information: Clustering assigned about 76% of the approximately 370 genotyped donors to the Caucasian-associated ancestry cluster. The study's findings and limits: Presence/absence analyses assumed roughly uniform sequencing depth across donors, which may not hold. According to a later analysis, most TCR beta chains associated with CMV appeared HLA-restricted.

On this clone itself: Antigen unknown.

Germline lookup yields CDR1 GTSNPN and CDR2 SVGIG (reference sequence). The V and J ends lost 2 bases and 5 bases, in that order; junction bases with no gene match: 5. The CDR3 runs 14 residues. The PCR had 60 Vbeta and 13 Jbeta primers. Methods used by the authors: Unique TCR beta chains numbered roughly 83 million in a later analysis, with around 11 million shared. Here immunoSEQ multiplex PCR was the method, and the copy in TCRdb shows in-frame clones only, minus some. V and J calls and clone size are as listed in that table; D and trimming were resolved from the DNA. The sample has some 100,000 clones; around three quarters are singletons.

The receptor was derived from a human donor in good health. The sample was PBMCs. This chain uses TRBV30 with TRBJ2-1; 8 bases map to TRBD2. This CDR3 reads CAWSLAGGNNEQFF. In nucleotides, the CDR3 is TGTGCCTGGAGTTTGGCGGGGGGCAACAATGAGCAGTTCTTC.